These T cell receptor beta chains were read from a single sample in a study of T-cell memory formation after mild COVID-19. One entry per CDR3 protein results from TCRdb running MiXCR on the 5' RACE reads. The table shows under 350,000 distinct CDR3 sequences, with roughly 17% occurring only once. Sequenced material: PBMCs or a T cell subset sorted from them (not recorded which). The receptors come from a man aged 18 to 30 who had mild COVID-19 (a few samples of this study predate the infection). Cell type and time point are not known. The CDR3 runs from the conserved cysteine through the conserved F or W.

v_call,j_call,cdr3_aa
TRBV9,TRBJ2-1,CASSVGQGAASSYNEQFF
TRBV29-1,TRBJ1-1,CSVETGGRTEAFF
TRBV6-6,TRBJ1-6,CASTFRVQPSSALHF
TRBV12-3/TRBV12-4,TRBJ2-5,CAGSLGLKETQYF
TRBV7-8,TRBJ2-1,CASSPQHF
TRBV12-3/TRBV12-4,TRBJ2-2,CASSFRLGYTGELFF
TRBV19,TRBJ1-2,CASNRDLNYGYTF
TRBV7-9,TRBJ1-1,CASSSTENDFF
TRBV6-2/TRBV6-3,TRBJ2-2,CASSPIGSGELFF
TRBV7-3,TRBJ1-2,CASSFQHHPNYGYTF
TRBV18,TRBJ1-2,CASSSGQGGNYGYTF
TRBV7-2,TRBJ2-3,CASSLAGRGPAGDTQYF
TRBV20-1,TRBJ2-2,CSASGETGELFF
TRBV9,TRBJ2-5,CASSYRTTGVTQYF
TRBV7-2,TRBJ2-3,CASSGAGHTMDTQYF